These T cell receptor beta chains were read from a single sample in a study of T cells in localized non-small cell lung cancer. Sequencing was performed with immunoSEQ multiplex PCR; in TCRdb, only in-frame clones are kept and a portion is missing. Of tens of thousands of clones detected, 78% appear once; the ten largest clones hold 35% to 40%. Sequenced material: peripheral blood, taken before any cancer treatment. All receptors derive from a male donor at least 60 years old with stage II squamous cell lung carcinoma. Both conserved end residues are part of each CDR3. A D gene is named only where the DNA matches it firmly. Rows give clone size only sometimes, using once, few, many, or a class for an expanded clone.

j_gene	v_gene	d_gene	abundance	CDR3nt	CDR3aa
TRBJ1-1	TRBV5-5	-	-	TGTGCCAGCAGCTTACAGGGAGACACTGAAGCTTTCTTT	CASSLQGDTEAFF
TRBJ2-2	TRBV11-3	TRBD1	-	TGTGCCAGCAGCTCCGGACAGGCTAACACCGGGGAGCTGTTTTTT	CASSSGQANTGELFF
TRBJ1-2	TRBV7-2	-	-	TGTGCCAGCAGCCCAAGGAGGCACTATGGCTACACCTTC	CASSPRRHYGYTF
TRBJ2-3	TRBV7-2	TRBD2	-	TGTGCCAGCAGCCCCCGAGCGGGGCGGGGAGCAGATACGCAGTATTTT	CASSPRAGRGADTQYF
TRBJ2-3	TRBV5-6	TRBD1	-	TGTGCCAGCAGCCGACTACAGGGGGCGCGCGCAGATACGCAGTATTTT	CASSRLQGARADTQYF
TRBJ1-1	TRBV4-1	-	-	TGCGCCAGCAGCCAAGATCGGATTTCGGTAGGCTTTCCAGCTTTCTTT	CASSQDRISVGFPAFF
TRBJ2-7	TRBV19	-	once	TGTGCCAGTAGTATACTAGTCGGATCCTACGAGCAGTACTTC	CASSILVGSYEQYF
TRBJ2-2	TRBV9	-	-	TGTGCCAGCAGCGTGAACCCCCTCACCGGGGAGCTGTTTTTT	CASSVNPLTGELFF
TRBJ2-7	TRBV7-2	TRBD1	once	TGTGCCAGCAGTCGACAGGGCGTCTCCTACGAGCAGTACTTC	CASSRQGVSYEQYF
TRBJ2-7	TRBV4-1	TRBD1	-	TGCGCCAGCAGCAACCGGGACAGCCGCTACGAGCAGTACTTC	CASSNRDSRYEQYF
TRBJ2-7	TRBV6-6	-	-	TGTGCCAGCAGTTACTCGCCCGAAATCGGGGGGCAGTACTTC	CASSYSPEIGGQYF
TRBJ1-1	TRBV9	-	many	TGTGCCAGCAGCGGGGGGTCGACTGAAGCTTTCTTT	CASSGGSTEAFF
TRBJ2-7	TRBV5-1	-	-	TGCGCCAGCAGCTCTGGGACCGACTACGAGCAGTACTTC	CASSSGTDYEQYF